This entry concerns a single T cell receptor beta chain. What it binds is not known. This sample was included in a study of CD4+ T cells in melanoma. Study-wide findings and caveats: CD8+ T cell, macrophage and B cell function reportedly correlated with neoantigen-specific CD4+ T cells. Reportedly, melanoma neoantigen-specific CD4+ T cells showed varied differentiation states.

Clones were read by immunoSEQ multiplex PCR, and TCRdb kept only the in-frame ones, dropping some. The data show 10,000 to 13,000 clones, roughly three fifths seen once. This CDR3 is built from 16 residues. Germline V gene data show CDR1 as WSHSY and CDR2 as SAAADI. Germline trimming cut 1 base from V and 3 bases from J; bases unmatched to any gene: 2. Sequencing was done on a sample of cells from a culture (not recorded whether cultured in vitro). The receptor was isolated from a human donor with melanoma. The chain uses TRBV10-2 and TRBJ2-3, with 12 bases that match TRBD2. The CDR3 DNA is TGCGCCAGCAGTGAGTGGACTAGCGGGAAGACAGATACGCAGTATTTT. Its translation is CASSEWTSGKTDTQYF.